This T cell receptor beta chain is from a study of post-analysis software for immune sequencing data. Whole-study context: Relapsing-remitting, secondary progressive and progressive-relapsing multiple sclerosis courses were included.

Broader study findings: A few TRBV segments were significantly more frequent in patients than in controls. TRBV5-6, TRBV5-1 and TRBV20-1 were among these segments.

This clonotype appeared a few times. Its antigen is as yet unknown. This CDR3 comprises 14 residues. Germline V gene sequence: CDR1 SEHNR, CDR2 FQNEAQ (reference sequence). The J segment lost 5 bases and the V segment lost 2 bases, leaving 5 bases of the junction unmatched. Presence of unique molecular identifiers characterized the TCR beta cDNA libraries. Hundreds of thousands of cDNA molecules came from roughly 1 to 10 million T cells. A single record per CDR3 protein comes from TCRdb applying MiXCR to the PCR reads. The data show roughly 410,000 distinct CDR3 sequences, with around a third seen just once and roughly 12% held by the top ten.

This clonotype was obtained from a girl aged 5-17 years with multiple sclerosis. The specimen sequenced was blood. This chain joins TRBV7-9 and TRBJ1-1; 7 bases fit TRBD1. Here the CDR3 DNA reads TGTGCCAGCAGCTTACAGGGGGTTCGGACTGAAGCTTTCTTT. This codes for CASSLQGVRTEAFF.